This T cell receptor beta chain was captured in a study of T-cell reconstitution after alpha-beta-depleted transplantation in children. Study outcomes and limitations: High day-60 TCRbeta diversity in some patients came from surviving recipient T cells and thymic progenitors. A year post-transplant, T-cell counts and diversity derived mostly from newly produced T cells. At around two months after transplant, the alpha-beta T cells were reportedly derived from several hundred expanded clones that came from non-depleted graft cells.

This clonotype came up many times. As yet, its antigen is unknown. The germline V and J ends were trimmed by 0 bases and 7 bases, with 13 bases remaining between them. The CDR3 totals 16 residues. The germline V gene has CDR1 MNHEY and CDR2 SVGAGI. The TCRbeta library was prepared with unique molecular identifiers. TCRdb independently ran MiXCR on the PCR reads; one entry per CDR3 protein. In the table there are approximately 290,000 distinct CDR3 sequences, about 9.9% of which are singletons. This sample comprised peripheral blood, obtained 180 days after TCRalphabeta/CD19-depleted stem cell transplant. This TCR derives from a male patient between 2 and 15 years old who had a stem cell transplant for chronic granulomatous disease, so the T cells may come from the graft donor. The genes are TRBV6-5 and TRBJ1-6, with a weak D call TRBD1 (5 bases). The CDR3 coding sequence is TGTGCCAGCAGTTACTCGACGGCAGGGATGAATTCACCCCTCCACTTT. This encodes CASSYSTAGMNSPLHF.